These T cell receptor beta chains were read from a single sample in a study of blood T cell repertoires in COVID-19. Only in-frame clones appear in the TCRdb table, and some are missing; sequencing was by immunoSEQ multiplex PCR. The sample lists approximately 69,000 clones; about four fifths were seen once. The sequenced material came from peripheral blood. These receptors were collected from a woman aged 70 to 79 with acute or convalescent COVID-19. Both conserved end residues are part of each CDR3. The D gene is left open where the match is weak. Some rows mark clone size as missing; the rest say once, few, many or name a class of expanded clone.

cdr3_length	clone_size	v_call	j_call	d_call	cdr3_nt	cdr3_aa
15	-	TRBV7-6	TRBJ2-1	TRBD1	TGTGCCAGCAGCAGGGACAGACTCCTATACAATGAGCAGTTCTTC	CASSRDRLLYNEQFF
19	-	TRBV19	TRBJ2-6	TRBD2	TGTGCCAGTAGTATAGATCTCCGGGGGGGGCACTCTGGGGCCAACGTCCTGACTTTC	CASSIDLRGGHSGANVLTF
14	-	TRBV5-8	TRBJ2-7	-	TGTGCCAGCAGCTTGCAGGGGCTCTCCTACGAGCAGTACTTC	CASSLQGLSYEQYF
16	once	TRBV27	TRBJ2-1	TRBD1	TGTGCCAGCAGAAGTTGGACAGGACGATCCTACAATGAGCAGTTCTTC	CASRSWTGRSYNEQFF
14	-	TRBV27	TRBJ1-1	TRBD1	TGTGCCAGCAGGAGGGGACAGATGAACACTGAAGCTTTCTTT	CASRRGQMNTEAFF
16	few	TRBV5-1	TRBJ2-1	-	TGCGCCAGCAGCTTGGTCGGGCAGGGCGTAGGGAATGAGCAGTTCTTC	CASSLVGQGVGNEQFF
16	-	TRBV10-3	TRBJ1-1	TRBD1	TGTGCCATCAGTGCACGACAGGGGGCAGAGAACACTGAAGCTTTCTTT	CAISARQGAENTEAFF
13	few	TRBV7-9	TRBJ2-7	TRBD2	TGTGCGACAACCGGGACTACGGGTTACGAGCAGTACTTC	CATTGTTGYEQYF
13	-	TRBV24-1	TRBJ1-4	-	TGTGCCACTTCGGAGGCAACTAATGAAAAACTGTTTTTT	CATSEATNEKLFF
17	-	TRBV5-1	TRBJ2-3	TRBD2	TGCGCCAGCAGCCTGGGACCGGGACTAGCTAGCACAGATACGCAGTATTTT	CASSLGPGLASTDTQYF
12	-	TRBV19	TRBJ1-2	-	TGTGCCAGTAGTAAACAGGAGCATGGCTACACCTTC	CASSKQEHGYTF
14	-	TRBV28	TRBJ2-5	TRBD1	TGTGCCAGCAGTTGGACAGGGGGGAGAGAGACCCAGTACTTC	CASSWTGGRETQYF
14	-	TRBV6-5	TRBJ2-5	-	TGTGCCAGCAGGAGAGGGGGTGCTGGGGAGACCCAGTACTTC	CASRRGGAGETQYF